These 6 T cell receptor beta chains originate from one sample sequenced in a study of blood T cell repertoires in COVID-19. The data were produced by immunoSEQ multiplex PCR, yet TCRdb's version contains in-frame clones alone and is incomplete. This sample has 100,000 to 120,000 clones, with approximately 85% found just once. Source material: peripheral blood. The receptors stem from a woman aged 55-70 years with COVID-19, enrolled during active disease.

The CDR3 sequence is CASQTVNANTIYF. The CDR3 DNA sequence: TGTGCCAGCCAGACAGTCAACGCAAACACCATATATTTT. V and J are TRBV10-3 and TRBJ1-3, with a tentative D call TRBD1 (5 bases). This CDR3 contains 13 residues. With 10 bases removed from V and 6 bases from J, the gap between germline ends came to 16 bases. Per the germline V gene, CDR1 is ENHRY and CDR2 is SYGVKD.

The chain couples TRBV2 to TRBJ1-5; D is unresolved. The CDR3 loop spans 15 amino acids. The germline CDR1 and CDR2 sequences are SNHLY and FYNNEI. The ends were cut back, 4 bases at V and 0 bases at J, with 10 bases in the middle. The CDR3 sequence is CASSAREVSNQPQHF. The CDR3, as DNA: TGTGCCAGCAGTGCCCGGGAGGTTAGCAATCAGCCCCAGCATTTT. Full variable domain (remainder filled in from reference TRBV2 and TRBJ1-5): EPEVTQTPSHQVTQMGQEVILRCVPISNHLYFYWYRQILGQKVEFLVSFYNNEISEKSEIFDDQFSVERPDGSNFTLKIRSTKLEDSAMYFCASSAREVSNQPQHFGDGTRLSIL.

This clone was picked up one time. The chain is built from TRBV4-3 and TRBJ2-7, with 9 bases fitting TRBD2. CDR3 size: 17 residues. Germline trimming cut 0 bases from V and 6 bases from J; bases unmatched to any gene: 12. CDR1 and CDR2 from the germline V gene are LGHNA and YSLEER. CDR3 in DNA: TGCGCCAGCAGCCAAGATATCCCGGCTAGCGGGGCTAGCGAGCAGTACTTC. It encodes CASSQDIPASGASEQYF.

For the CDR3, the DNA is TGTGCCTGGAACAGGGGGGATGGCTACACCTTC. As protein: CAWNRGDGYTF. The V gene is TRBV30, the J gene TRBJ1-2; TRBD1 matches 8 bases. Germline V gives CDR1 GTSNPN, CDR2 SVGIG (reference sequence). J gave up 6 bases and V 4 bases, and 1 base lay outside the gene matches. The CDR3 sequence is 11 residues long.

The CDR3 DNA reads as TGTGCCTGGAGTGTCCCACAGACAGGAGGAAACACCATATATTTT. As protein: CAWSVPQTGGNTIYF. V gene TRBV30 combines with J gene TRBJ1-3; possibly TRBD1 for D (6 bases). CDR1 is GTSNPN, CDR2 SVGIG, per germline (reference sequence). The CDR3 is 15 residues long. The V gene lost 0 bases and the J gene lost 4 bases, with 13 bases spanning the gap.

The rearrangement joins TRBV5-1 to TRBJ2-3, with 13 bases identical to TRBD2. V lost 4 bases and J lost 3; bases outside the gene matches: 8. Germline V gene lookup returns CDR1 SGHRS and CDR2 YFSETQ. There are 17 residues in the CDR3. The CDR3 DNA reads as TGCGCCAGCAGCCGGACTAGCGGGGGCAGTCAAACAGATACGCAGTATTTT. Translation gives CASSRTSGGSQTDTQYF.